A few counts support the clone carrying this TCR beta chain. The CDR3 sequence is 15 residues long. Looked up from germline, CDR1 is SGHNT and CDR2 is YYREEE (reference sequence). The J segment lost 5 bases and the V segment lost 0 bases, leaving 2 bases of the junction unmatched. This sample is part of a study of cytomegalovirus exposure and HLA in healthy donors. The PCR employed 60 Vbeta primers together with 13 Jbeta primers. Measured with immunoSEQ multiplex PCR; TCRdb has only the in-frame clones, and not every one. Altogether 150,000 to 200,000 clones are present, about 80% being singletons, with the ten largest covering roughly 3.6%.

The chain combines TRBV5-4 with TRBJ1-5; 10 bases are shared with TRBD1. The source material was PBMCs. The TCR comes from a man aged 40-50 years in good health and CMV-seropositive. CDR3 sequence reads: CASSLGGTGDQPQHF. The DNA for the CDR3 is TGTGCCAGCAGCTTGGGGGGGACAGGGGATCAGCCCCAGCATTTT.